This passage covers 21 T cell receptor beta chains from one sample sequenced in a study of OX40 agonist ivuxolimab in advanced cancers. Some clones are missing from TCRdb's copy, which holds only in-frame ones; the method was immunoSEQ multiplex PCR. Among approximately 3,300 clones listed, more than 85% were seen once. The starting material was CD4+ or CD8+ T cells sorted from blood, obtained in a trial of the OX40 agonist ivuxolimab. Receptor source: an adult with an advanced solid tumor such as melanoma, head and neck, liver or kidney cancer.

This chain joins TRBV9 and TRBJ1-2; D is uncertain. Germline CDR1 is SGDLS and CDR2 is YYNGEE. This CDR3 region has 13 residues. V lost 0 bases to trimming and J lost 8 bases, with 11 bases between them. DNA of the CDR3: TGTGCCAGCAGCGTAGGGCCAACGAGGGGCTACACCTTC. Amino acid sequence: CASSVGPTRGYTF.

The V call is TRBV5-4, the J call TRBJ1-6, with 12 nucleotides matching TRBD1. Germline CDR1 and CDR2: SGHNT and YYREEE (reference sequence). With V trimmed by 5 bases and J by 7 bases, 16 bases remained unmatched. The CDR3 has 19 residues. The DNA for the CDR3 is TGTGCCAGCAGTCCATACCGTCCGGGACAGGGGGCTAGGAATTCACCCCTCCACTTT. This codes for CASSPYRPGQGARNSPLHF.

V usage is TRBV4-3 and J usage is TRBJ2-5; perhaps D is TRBD1 or TRBD2 (5 bases each). This CDR3 comprises 16 residues. V lost 1 base and J 7 bases, leaving 19 bases between the germline ends. Germline values: CDR1 LGHNA, CDR2 YSLEER. The CDR3 DNA is TGCGCCAGCAGCCAAGGGTCCCAGGGAGCCCGGGGGACCCAGTACTTC. This sequence encodes CASSQGSQGARGTQYF.

The chain links TRBV6-1 to TRBJ1-4; tentatively, D is TRBD1 (5 bases). V lost 2 bases to trimming and J lost 13 bases, with 11 bases between them. The V gene's germline CDR1 is MNHNS and CDR2 SASEGT. This CDR3 has 12 residues. CDR3 in amino acids: CASSETGGRLFF. In DNA, the CDR3 is TGTGCCAGCAGTGAAACCGGGGGTCGACTGTTTTTT.

The J gene is TRBJ1-2, the V gene TRBV7-2, with 7 positions matching TRBD1. The CDR3 is 15 amino acids. CDR1 SGHTA and CDR2 FQGNSA come from the germline V gene. With V trimmed by 5 bases and J by 8 bases, 14 bases remained unmatched. The CDR3 bases are TGTGCCAGCAGCCCTCCCCGACAGGGCACCTCGGGCTACACCTTC. Translation: CASSPPRQGTSGYTF.

The chain is built from TRBV7-2 and TRBJ2-3, with 13 bases lining up with TRBD2. From germline, CDR1 is SGHTA and CDR2 FQGNSA. This CDR3 spans 17 amino acids. V dropped 5 bases and J dropped 0; count of bases not matched to a gene: 5. The CDR3 DNA reads as TGTGCCAGCAGCCCACTAGCGGGGGGGCCTAGCACAGATACGCAGTATTTT. Protein sequence: CASSPLAGGPSTDTQYF.

The chain links TRBV19 to TRBJ2-5; a possible D gene is TRBD1 (7 bases). The closer fit of TRBJ2-7 to the DNA end suggests the J call may be wrong. The CDR3 has 14 amino acids. Per germline, CDR1 LNHDA and CDR2 SQIVND (reference sequence). The CDR3 DNA reads TGTGCCAGTAGTATAGGGAGGGGGCCCTACGAGCAGTACTTC. Translating it yields CASSIGRGPYEQYF.

This chain links TRBV7-2 with TRBJ1-2; D is perhaps TRBD1 (5 bases). The germline V gene has CDR1 SGHTA and CDR2 FQGNSA. With 0 bases removed from V and 3 bases from J, the gap between germline ends came to 11 bases. The length of the CDR3 is 15 residues. The CDR3 here is CASSLAGGTDYGYTF. The CDR3 DNA is TGTGCCAGCAGCTTAGCGGGGGGGACGGACTATGGCTACACCTTC.

The gene calls are TRBV27 and TRBJ1-4, with D possibly being TRBD1 (6 bases). The CDR3 spans 15 residues. V was cut by 5 bases and J by 7 bases, with 17 bases left in between. Germline loops: CDR1 MNHEY, CDR2 SMNVEV (reference sequence). The CDR3, as DNA: TGTGCCAGCAGTCCGCTGGAGGGGGTCGGTGAAAAACTGTTTTTT. As protein: CASSPLEGVGEKLFF.

The chain couples TRBV19 to TRBJ1-2; D not certain. Germline CDR1 LNHDA, CDR2 SQIVND (reference sequence). Trimming took 3 bases from V and 4 from J, leaving 12 bases between them. There are 14 residues in the CDR3. CDR3 in DNA: TGTGCCAGTAGTATTGAAGGGTTTGGCTATGGCTACACCTTC. It yields the protein CASSIEGFGYGYTF.

The V gene is TRBV10-2, the J gene TRBJ2-1; 9 positions match TRBD1. V was clipped by 6 bases and J by 6 bases; unmatched bases: 3. The CDR3 extends over 13 amino acids. Germline CDR1 and CDR2: WSHSY and SAAADI. The CDR3 is CASRATGGNEQFF. The CDR3 nucleotides are TGCGCCAGCAGGGCGACAGGGGGCAATGAGCAGTTCTTC.

The chain links TRBV7-9 to TRBJ2-2; no reliable D call. V lost 3 bases to trimming and J lost 5 bases, with 7 bases between them. CDR1 is SEHNR, CDR2 FQNEAQ, per germline (reference sequence). CDR3 length: 13 amino acids. CDR3 sequence reads: CASSFRATGELFF. The DNA of the CDR3 is TGTGCCAGCAGCTTTCGAGCAACCGGGGAGCTGTTTTTT.

This chain links TRBV28 with TRBJ1-2; 9 bases match TRBD1. CDR1 and CDR2 from the germline V gene are MDHEN and SYDVKM. The J segment lost 10 bases and the V segment lost 6 bases, leaving 12 bases of the junction unmatched. This CDR3 has 14 residues. The CDR3 protein is CASRPTGTGLFYTF. The CDR3 bases are TGTGCCAGCAGGCCAACCGGGACAGGGTTGTTCTACACCTTC.

This rearrangement joins TRBV9 to TRBJ2-7; TRBD1 agrees at 12 bases. There are 14 residues in the CDR3. From germline, CDR1 is SGDLS and CDR2 YYNGEE. Trimming at V came to 2 bases and at J to 5 bases, leaving 2 bases not matched to a gene. The CDR3 reads CASSVGTGGHEQYF. CDR3 DNA: TGTGCCAGCAGCGTGGGGACAGGGGGCCACGAGCAGTACTTC.

The genes are TRBV11-1 and TRBJ2-7; D possibly uses TRBD1 or TRBD2 (5 bases each). V was shortened by 1 base and J by 12 bases, with 19 bases between the two germline ends. Germline V gene sequence: CDR1 SGHAT, CDR2 FQDESV (reference sequence). This CDR3 has 14 amino acids. CDR3 amino acids: CASSLVGTTTKRYF. DNA for the CDR3: TGTGCCAGCAGCTTAGTTGGGACCACTACGAAGAGGTACTTC.

V usage is TRBV18 and J usage is TRBJ2-1; TRBD2 matches at 8 bases. The germline gives CDR1 KGHSH, CDR2 LQKENI. The CDR3 totals 16 residues. Trimming at V came to 3 bases and at J to 7 bases, leaving 11 bases not matched to a gene. In nucleotides, the CDR3 is TGTGCCAGCTCACCTGAGCTGGGACTAGTCACGAATGAGCAGTTCTTC. Protein: CASSPELGLVTNEQFF. The whole variable domain, remainder taken from reference TRBV18 and TRBJ2-1, is NAGVMQNPRHLVRRRGQEARLRCSPMKGHSHVYWYRQLPEEGLKFMVYLQKENIIDESGMPKERFSAEFPKEGPSILRIQQVVRGDSAAYFCASSPELGLVTNEQFFGPGTRLTVL.

The chain carries TRBV2 and TRBJ2-7, with 7 bases identical to TRBD2. Losses at the gene ends were 6 bases for V and 4 bases for J; bases not matched to a gene: 12. The CDR3 runs 15 residues. The germline gives CDR1 SNHLY, CDR2 FYNNEI. CDR3 DNA sequence: TGTGCCAGCAGCCCTTCGGGGGAGGGTCAGTACGAGCAGTACTTC. Translation: CASSPSGEGQYEQYF.

This sequence joins TRBV19 and TRBJ1-3; D gene unclear. Germline V gene sequence: CDR1 LNHDA, CDR2 SQIVND (reference sequence). Trimming cost V 5 bases and J 3 bases, with 17 bases left between them. This CDR3 is built from 16 residues. DNA for the CDR3: TGTGCCAGTAGTCTGGGTGGCAACCGGGGTGGAAACACCATATATTTT. Its translation: CASSLGGNRGGNTIYF.

The chain joins TRBV4-1 to TRBJ2-5; the D gene is possibly TRBD1 (5 bases). Germline V gene data show CDR1 as MGHRA and CDR2 as YSYEKL. This CDR3 comprises 14 residues. V lost 0 bases and J 4 bases, leaving 9 bases between the germline ends. The CDR3 DNA sequence: TGCGCCAGCAGCCAAGATGGGGCCTCAGAGACCCAGTACTTC. This gives the protein CASSQDGASETQYF.

The chain links TRBV7-9 to TRBJ2-7, with 10 bases lining up with TRBD1. The V segment lost 4 bases and the J segment 4 bases; nucleotides outside the gene matches: 13. Germline assignment: CDR1 SEHNR and CDR2 FQNEAQ (reference sequence). There are 17 residues in the CDR3. The CDR3 loop reads CASSSLSRTGGTYEQYF. The CDR3 bases are TGTGCCAGCAGCTCACTCTCACGGACAGGGGGAACGTACGAGCAGTACTTC.

The chain recombines TRBV29-1 with TRBJ2-3; 7 nucleotides agree with TRBD2. CDR1 and CDR2 from the germline V gene are SQVTM and ANQGSEA. CDR3 size: 15 residues. Losses at the gene ends were 7 bases for V and 0 bases for J; bases not matched to a gene: 10. The CDR3 region is CSGQTAGTSTDTQYF. The CDR3 DNA sequence: TGCAGCGGGCAGACAGCGGGGACCAGCACAGATACGCAGTATTTT.